Shown below are 24 T cell receptor beta chains from a single sample sequenced in a study of Graves' ophthalmopathy and Graves' hyperthyroidism (dated 2018 in TCRdb). Sequenced on an Illumina HiSeq 2000. For repertoire sequencing, the TCR beta CDR3 regions were amplified from RNA transcripts. HTBI primers and the Qiagen OneStep RT-PCR kit were used in a first-round RT-PCR, which was followed by a second-round multiplex PCR, size selection and purification. The public sequencing data were trimmed at Q25 with fastp and processed into clonotypes with MiXCR by TCRdb, which kept only in-frame beta chains. Rows merge per CDR3 protein into single entries with the most common DNA and genes. This sample gives 580,000 or so distinct CDR3 sequences in total; 39% of them show up just once. The ten largest clones take up about 4% of the sample. The sequencing sample was made of peripheral blood or thyroid tissue (not recorded which). These receptor sequences come from an adult man with Graves' hyperthyroidism.

This clonotype was counted a few times. The chain carries TRBV7-9 and TRBJ2-7; possibly TRBD1 for D (6 bases). This CDR3 region has 15 residues. Germline CDR1 is SEHNR and CDR2 is FQNEAQ (reference sequence). V lost 6 bases and J 3 bases, leaving 18 bases between the germline ends. CDR3 in DNA: TGTGCCAGCAGTTTTTGGGCAGGGGTAAACTACGAGCAGTACTTC. Translated: CASSFWAGVNYEQYF.

This clonotype came up many times. The gene calls are TRBV20-1 and TRBJ1-2, with D possibly being TRBD1 (5 bases). In germline, CDR1 is DFQATT, CDR2 SNEGSKA (reference sequence). Trimming removed 2 bases from V and 4 bases from J, with 17 bases in between. The CDR3 extends over 15 amino acids. The CDR3 DNA follows: TGCAGTGCTAGAACCGGGACCGCGGGGGTCTATGGCTACACCTTC. Translating gives CSARTGTAGVYGYTF.

Concerning this clonotype: The junction shows a germline mismatch at one end, possibly a read error. The DNA for the CDR3 is TGCGCCAGCAGCTTGGCGGGAGTAGCGGACACAGATACGCAGTGTTTT. Its protein product is CASSLAGVADTDTQCF. This sequence joins TRBV5-1 and TRBJ2-3, with TRBD2 as a possible D gene (6 bases). CDR1 and CDR2 from the germline V gene are SGHRS and YFSETQ. There are 16 residues in the CDR3.

This clonotype was seen repeatedly, ten times or more. The chain has TRBV7-2 and TRBJ2-5; 8 bases match TRBD2. V lost 2 bases, J lost 2 bases, and 7 bases stayed unmatched. The CDR3 is 16 amino acids. Germline lookup yields CDR1 SGHTA and CDR2 FQGNSA. The CDR3 sequence: CASSLSPGGGQETQYF. CDR3 in DNA: TGTGCCAGCAGCTTAAGTCCCGGGGGGGGTCAAGAGACCCAGTACTTC. The whole variable domain, remainder taken from reference TRBV7-2 and TRBJ2-5, is GAGVSQSPSNKVTEKGKDVELRCDPISGHTALYWYRQSLGQGLEFLIYFQGNSAPDKSGLPSDRFSAERTGGSVSTLTIQRTQQEDSAVYLCASSLSPGGGQETQYFGPGTRLLVL.

The V call is TRBV19, the J call TRBJ1-5, with D perhaps matching TRBD1 (5 bases). CDR1 is LNHDA, CDR2 SQIVND, per germline (reference sequence). The V gene lost 5 bases and the J gene lost 5 bases, with 10 bases spanning the gap. This CDR3 has 13 residues. CDR3 residues: CASSQGFDQPQHF. The CDR3 nucleotides read TGTGCCAGTAGTCAGGGTTTTGATCAGCCCCAGCATTTT.

There are many counts of this clonotype. V gene TRBV9 combines with J gene TRBJ1-1, with D unclear. Germline CDR1 and CDR2: SGDLS and YYNGEE. V lost 3 bases and J lost 1, with 13 bases in between. This CDR3 comprises 15 residues. The CDR3 region has the DNA TGTGCCAGCAGCGGACGACCCGGCCAGAACACTGAAGCTTTCTTT. Its translation is CASSGRPGQNTEAFF. The full variable domain, completed using reference TRBV9 and TRBJ1-1, is DSGVTQTPKHLITATGQRVTLRCSPRSGDLSVYWYQQSLDQGLQFLIQYYNGEERAKGNILERFSAQQFPDLHSELNLSSLELGDSALYFCASSGRPGQNTEAFFGQGTRLTVV.

Concerning this clonotype itself: This may be a read error, as it is one base from a much larger clone. The chain links TRBV19 to TRBJ1-1, with 7 bases aligning to TRBD1. CDR1 and CDR2 (germline): LNHDA, SQIVND (reference sequence). The CDR3 totals 15 residues. This chain's CDR3 is CAGRYRGHTNTEAFF. The DNA of the CDR3 is TGTGCCGGTAGGTACAGGGGCCACACGAACACTGAAGCTTTCTTT.

This clonotype was observed at least ten times. The chain employs TRBV7-8 and TRBJ2-7, with 7 bases matching TRBD1. Looked up from germline, CDR1 is SGHVS and CDR2 is FQNEAQ. The CDR3 contains 15 residues. Trimming removed 5 bases from V and 3 bases from J; junction bases left unmatched: 10. CDR3 in DNA: TGTGCCAGCAGCCTATATGAGACAGGGTTCTACGAGCAGTACTTC. It encodes CASSLYETGFYEQYF.

This clonotype has more than one count but fewer than ten. J is TRBJ1-3 and V is TRBV12-3 or TRBV12-4; D not resolved. The length of the CDR3 is 12 residues. Trimming left V 6 bases short and J 7 bases short, with 10 bases between. CDR3 loop: CASRSQRNTIYF. As DNA, the CDR3 is TGTGCCAGCAGATCACAGCGGAACACCATATATTTT.

The V and J genes are TRBV19 and TRBJ1-2, with D possibly matching TRBD1 (6 bases). Germline V gives CDR1 LNHDA, CDR2 SQIVND (reference sequence). V lost 0 bases to trimming and J lost 4 bases, with 9 bases between them. The CDR3 runs 14 residues. The CDR3 sequence is CASSIDAGVYGYTF. For the CDR3, the DNA is TGTGCCAGTAGTATAGACGCAGGGGTCTATGGCTACACCTTC. Full variable domain (rest looked up from reference TRBV19 and TRBJ1-2): DGGITQSPKYLFRKEGQNVTLSCEQNLNHDAMYWYRQDPGQGLRLIYYSQIVNDFQKGDIAEGYSVSREKKESFPLTVTSAQKNPTAFYLCASSIDAGVYGYTFGSGTRLTVV.

This clonotype has only a few counts. The V and J genes are TRBV7-2 and TRBJ1-3, with 8 positions matching TRBD1. Per the germline V gene, CDR1 is SGHTA and CDR2 is FQGNSA. The CDR3 totals 15 residues. V was pared by 8 bases and J by 4 bases, with 10 bases of the junction left unmatched. CDR3 sequence (DNA): TGTGCCAGCTTGGCGGCAGGGGGCGCCGGAAACACCATATATTTT. It specifies CASLAAGGAGNTIYF.

V is TRBV7-2 and J is TRBJ1-3; tentative D call: TRBD1 (5 bases). CDR1 and CDR2 (germline): SGHTA, FQGNSA. Trimming removed 5 bases from V and 4 bases from J, with 15 bases in between. This CDR3 region has 15 residues. CDR3 nucleotides: TGTGCCAGCAGCCCCCTTGGGGGGTTAGGAAACACCATATATTTT. Protein sequence: CASSPLGGLGNTIYF. The full variable domain, with the rest looked up from reference TRBV7-2 and TRBJ1-3, is GAGVSQSPSNKVTEKGKDVELRCDPISGHTALYWYRQSLGQGLEFLIYFQGNSAPDKSGLPSDRFSAERTGGSVSTLTIQRTQQEDSAVYLCASSPLGGLGNTIYFGEGSWLTVV.

This clonotype was detected many times. The gene calls are TRBV2 and TRBJ1-2; D call uncertain. V lost 4 bases and J 4 bases, leaving 10 bases between the germline ends. Per the germline V gene, CDR1 is SNHLY and CDR2 is FYNNEI. The CDR3 runs to 13 residues. The CDR3 is CASSVGTLYGYTF. CDR3 in DNA: TGTGCCAGCAGTGTAGGCACGCTCTATGGCTACACCTTC.

For this clonotype: An end of the junction differs from the germline gene, which may be a read error. The chain is built from TRBV7-8 and TRBJ2-6; 7 nucleotides line up with TRBD1. The CDR3 runs to 17 residues. CDR1 and CDR2 from the germline V gene are SGHVS and FQNEAQ. CDR3 amino acids: CASRPGQVFSGANVLTF. The CDR3 DNA follows: TGCGCCAGCAGGCCAGGACAGGTCTTCTCTGGGGCCAACGTCCTGACTTTC.

The chain couples TRBV7-9 to TRBJ2-5, with 13 positions matching TRBD2. The germline V gene has CDR1 SEHNR and CDR2 FQNEAQ (reference sequence). This CDR3 has 16 residues. After removal of 3 bases from V and 3 bases from J, the junction contained 4 bases not matched to a gene. This CDR3 is CASSFRLAGGEETQYF. The CDR3, as DNA: TGTGCCAGCAGCTTTAGACTAGCGGGAGGTGAAGAGACCCAGTACTTC.

V and J are TRBV24-1 and TRBJ2-3; maybe TRBD1 (6 bases). CDR1 and CDR2 from the germline V gene are KGHDR and SFDVKD. V lost 9 bases and J 2 bases, leaving 20 bases between the germline ends. This CDR3 region has 16 residues. CDR3 residues: CATQTRAGAHTDTQYF. As DNA, the CDR3 is TGTGCCACCCAAACGCGGGCAGGGGCCCACACAGATACGCAGTATTTT.

Written as DNA, the CDR3 is TGTGCCATCAGTGGGGGACGCGGTCAGCCCCAGCATTTT. It specifies CAISGGRGQPQHF. This sequence joins TRBV10-3 and TRBJ1-5; D might be TRBD1 (5 bases). V was shortened by 4 bases and J by 6 bases, with 10 bases between the two germline ends. This CDR3 spans 13 amino acids. Germline V gene data show CDR1 as ENHRY and CDR2 as SYGVKD.

Many counts were recorded for this clonotype. This rearrangement joins TRBV24-1 to TRBJ2-2; 15 bases are a match to TRBD2. The CDR3 extends over 21 amino acids. Germline V gene data show CDR1 as KGHDR and CDR2 as SFDVKD. With V trimmed by 5 bases and J by 4 bases, 16 bases remained unmatched. The CDR3: CATSGDVPGLAGGGGTGELFF. CDR3 sequence (DNA): TGTGCCACCAGTGGCGACGTACCGGGACTAGCGGGAGGAGGGGGCACCGGGGAGCTGTTTTTT.

The J gene is TRBJ1-5, the V gene TRBV29-1, with D tentatively TRBD1 (5 bases). Germline values: CDR1 SQVTM, CDR2 ANQGSEA. This CDR3 contains 13 residues. The CDR3 nucleotides are TGCAACCCCCGGGGCTATAGCAATCAGCCCCAGCATTTT. It encodes CNPRGYSNQPQHF.

This clonotype has only one observation. A junction boundary mismatches the germline segment, possibly from a read error. The chain combines TRBV10-2 with TRBJ1-2; 7 bases align to TRBD1. This CDR3 spans 16 amino acids. Germline V CDR1 and CDR2: WSHSY, SAAADI. The CDR3 bases are TGTGCCAGCTCAAGAACCTCGGGACAGTCAAACTATGGCCACACCTTC. It codes for CASSRTSGQSNYGHTF.

The table lists this clonotype with many counts. The chain carries TRBV5-1 and TRBJ1-1, with TRBD1 as a possible D gene (5 bases). The germline V gene has CDR1 SGHRS and CDR2 YFSETQ. The V gene lost 0 bases and the J gene lost 4 bases, with 13 bases spanning the gap. CDR3 length: 15 amino acids. The DNA for the CDR3 is TGCGCCAGCAGCTTGGCTTCAGGGAGAAGCACTGAAGCTTTCTTT. Translating gives CASSLASGRSTEAFF.

This clonotype occurred a few times. This rearrangement joins TRBV27 to TRBJ2-7, with 9 bases fitting TRBD1. Looked up from germline, CDR1 is MNHEY and CDR2 is SMNVEV (reference sequence). V lost 2 bases and J lost 5; bases outside the gene matches: 10. This CDR3 region has 16 residues. The chain's CDR3 is CASSLRGTGLDHEQYF. The DNA for the CDR3 is TGTGCCAGCAGTTTACGAGGGACAGGGCTTGATCACGAGCAGTACTTC.

This clonotype was detected many times. This sequence joins TRBV10-1 and TRBJ2-7; TRBD1 is a possible D gene (5 bases). This CDR3 is 14 amino acids long. Looked up from germline, CDR1 is WNHNN and CDR2 is SYGVQD (reference sequence). The V gene lost 0 bases and the J gene lost 6 bases, with 12 bases spanning the gap. CDR3 sequence reads: CASSESVGAAEQYF. The CDR3, as DNA: TGCGCCAGCAGTGAGTCGGTAGGGGCTGCCGAGCAGTACTTC.

The chain employs TRBV20-1 and TRBJ2-3; D is undetermined. Deletions cut 1 base from V and 3 bases from J, with 8 bases between. The germline CDR1 and CDR2 sequences are DFQATT and SNEGSKA (reference sequence). CDR3 length: 13 amino acids. CDR3 DNA: TGCAGTGCTAGAGTATATCGGACAGATACGCAGTATTTT. Translated, it gives CSARVYRTDTQYF.